This is a list of T cell receptor beta chains from one sample in a study of identical twins. TCRdb reprocessed the 5' RACE reads with MiXCR, giving one entry per CDR3 protein. The sample carries a few hundred thousand distinct CDR3 sequences, more than 9% recorded once. The same data also contributed to another study, on yellow fever vaccine responses in identical twins.

Sequencing used PBMCs. The source of these receptors is a woman between 18 and 29 years old in good health. The CDR3 runs from the conserved cysteine through the conserved F or W. A D gene is named only where the DNA matches it firmly. Rows give clone size only sometimes, using once, few, many, or a class for an expanded clone.

>TRBV4-1|many|-|TRBJ1-4
TGCGCCAGCAGCTTCGGACAGCCCAGTGGTGAAAAACTGTTTTTT
CASSFGQPSGEKLFF
>TRBV4-3|-|-|TRBJ2-7
TGCGCCAGCAGCCAAGATAGGGCGTTGACGGGCTACGAGCAGTACTTC
CASSQDRALTGYEQYF
>TRBV7-9|-|-|TRBJ2-7
TGTGCCAGCAGCCTCGGACAGTCCCACCTCTACGAGCAGTACTTC
CASSLGQSHLYEQYF
>TRBV28|many|-|TRBJ1-6
TGTGCCAGCAGTCCCCGGGGGGGCTTAGGAAATTCACCCCTCCACTTT
CASSPRGGLGNSPLHF
>TRBV18|-|-|TRBJ2-2
TGTGCCAGCTCACCACTTCAGACAGGAGGAGCGGGCGGGGAGCTGTTTTTT
CASSPLQTGGAGGELFF
>TRBV7-9|few|-|TRBJ2-6
TGTGCCAGCAGCTTTTCTCTCCATGGTGGGGCCAACGTCCTGACTTTC
CASSFSLHGGANVLTF
>TRBV12-3/TRBV12-4|-|TRBD2|TRBJ2-7
TGTGCCAGCAGTTTAAGTCGCCTAGCGGGATCTCCCCTCGAGCAGTACTTC
CASSLSRLAGSPLEQYF
>TRBV7-2|many|-|TRBJ2-7
TGTGCCAGCAGCTTACAAAGGGCCGAGCAGTACTTC
CASSLQRAEQYF
>TRBV5-4|-|TRBD2|TRBJ2-1
TGTGCCAGCAGCCGCTCGACTAGCGGGAGAGGGAATGAGCAGTTCTTC
CASSRSTSGRGNEQFF
>TRBV2|few|-|TRBJ2-3
TGTGCCAGCAGTGGGGGTTTTGACACAGATACGCAGTATTTT
CASSGGFDTDTQYF
>TRBV27|many|-|TRBJ2-2
TGTGCCAGCAGTTTCAATCAGGGGGGGATAACCGGGGAGCTGTTTTTT
CASSFNQGGITGELFF
>TRBV5-8|-|-|TRBJ2-1
TGTGCCAGCAGCTTAGCTACTATAGTCTTC
CASSLATIVF
>TRBV28|-|TRBD1|TRBJ1-5
TGTGCCAGCAGACCTTCCAGGGGGCCTAGCAATCAGCCCCAGCATTTT
CASRPSRGPSNQPQHF
>TRBV29-1|-|TRBD1|TRBJ2-2
TGCAGCGTGGGGGACAGCAACACCGGGGAGCTGTTTTTT
CSVGDSNTGELFF
>TRBV2|few|TRBD2|TRBJ2-7
TGTGCCAGCAGTGATCCCGCGGGGGAAACCTACGAGCAGTACTTC
CASSDPAGETYEQYF
>TRBV6-2/TRBV6-3|-|TRBD2|TRBJ2-3
TGTGCCAGCAGTTACCGGCTAGCGGGGGTGGAAGATACGCAGTATTTT
CASSYRLAGVEDTQYF
>TRBV12-3/TRBV12-4|-|-|TRBJ2-1
TGTGCCAGCAGCCCTAGACTAGGTCAGGAGCAGTTCTTC
CASSPRLGQEQFF
>TRBV6-2/TRBV6-3|-|-|TRBJ2-1
TGTGCCAGCAGTCATTTGGGGAACCCCTACAATGAGCAGTTCTTC
CASSHLGNPYNEQFF
>TRBV7-9|many|TRBD1|TRBJ2-7
TGTGCCAGCAGCGCAACCGGGACAGGGGACGAGCAGTACTTC
CASSATGTGDEQYF
>TRBV7-2|few|-|TRBJ2-7
TGTGCCAGCAGCTTATTTAATTGGGATGGGGAGCAGTACTTC
CASSLFNWDGEQYF
>TRBV5-1|many|TRBD2|TRBJ2-1
TGCGCCAGCAAAGATAGCGGGGGCCTTTACAATGAGCAGTTCTTC
CASKDSGGLYNEQFF
>TRBV27|many|TRBD2|TRBJ2-1
TGTGCCAGCAGTTTACAATCGGTGGTAGCGGGAGCGCAGTTCTTC
CASSLQSVVAGAQFF
>TRBV18|many|-|TRBJ1-2
TGTGCCAGCTCACCCGTCAGCTATGGCTACACCTTC
CASSPVSYGYTF
>TRBV6-5|-|TRBD1|TRBJ1-6
TGTGCCAGCAGTTACGGGACAGGGCTTGGGAATTCACCCCTCCACTTT
CASSYGTGLGNSPLHF
>TRBV5-1|many|TRBD1|TRBJ2-7
TGCGCCAGCAGCTTAACCGGGACAGGGGAGTCTCAGCAGTACTTC
CASSLTGTGESQQYF
>TRBV30|-|TRBD2|TRBJ2-1
TGTGCCTGGAGTAAGGGTGGGACTAGCGGCAATGAGCAGTTCTTC
CAWSKGGTSGNEQFF
>TRBV27|few|TRBD2|TRBJ2-1
TGTGCCAGCAGTATACTAGCGGCCTCCTACAATGAGCAGTTCTTC
CASSILAASYNEQFF
>TRBV6-5|-|TRBD1|TRBJ2-7
TGTGCCAGCAGTACTTTACCCCGGGACAGGGGCCCTTTCTTC
CASSTLPRDRGPFF
>TRBV7-6|many|-|TRBJ2-7
TGTGCCAGCAGCCCCACCGGGGTTTCGGAGCAGTACTTC
CASSPTGVSEQYF
>TRBV4-3|few|-|TRBJ2-1
TGCGCCAGCAGCCAAGATGGCCCTCGGGGATACAATGAGCAGTTCTTC
CASSQDGPRGYNEQFF
>TRBV9|-|-|TRBJ2-7
TGTGCCAGCAGCGTGGGGGAGACGGGCGGATACGAGCAGTACTTC
CASSVGETGGYEQYF
>TRBV12-3/TRBV12-4|many|-|TRBJ1-5
TGTGCCAGCAGTCCATCGAATGCAGGGTCAGATCAGCCCCAGCATTTT
CASSPSNAGSDQPQHF
>TRBV9|many|TRBD1|TRBJ1-6
TGTGCCAGTACAGGGGGCGGCACCTATAATTCACCCCTCCACTTT
CASTGGGTYNSPLHF
>TRBV20-1|few|-|TRBJ1-5
TGCAGTGCTAGAGATCTCCTCGGCAGGGAGAGGAGCAATCAGCCCCAGCATTTT
CSARDLLGRERSNQPQHF
>TRBV6-2/TRBV6-3|-|-|TRBJ2-7
TGTGCCAGCAGCTACCCTCGGGACTTTTCCTACGAGCAGTACTTC
CASSYPRDFSYEQYF
>TRBV5-1|-|TRBD1|TRBJ2-5
TGCGCCAGCAGCCTCGCGGGACAGGCGACCCCTCTATACCAAGAGACCCAGTACTTC
CASSLAGQATPLYQETQYF
>TRBV12-3/TRBV12-4|-|TRBD1|TRBJ2-5
TGTGCCAGCTGCTCCGGGACAGGGAAGTGGCATAATTTGGAGACCCAGTACTTC
CASCSGTGKWHNLETQYF
>TRBV29-1|-|-|TRBJ2-7
TGCAGCGTTGAAGAGTCTGGGGTCTCCTACGAGCAGTACTTC
CSVEESGVSYEQYF
>TRBV24-1|many|TRBD1|TRBJ2-1
TGTGCCACCAGTGATCCAGGACAGGGGATTTACAATGAGCAGTTCTTC
CATSDPGQGIYNEQFF
>TRBV7-3|-|-|TRBJ2-2
TGTGCCAGCAGGAACGGACAGCTGAACACCGGGGAGCTGTTTTTT
CASRNGQLNTGELFF
>TRBV12-3/TRBV12-4|many|TRBD2|TRBJ2-7
TGTGCCAGCAGCCTCTGGGGGCGGGAGGTCGACGAGCAGTACTTC
CASSLWGREVDEQYF
>TRBV28|many|-|TRBJ2-1
TGTGCCAGCAGTTTATACGGCAGAAGCTCCTACAATGAGCAGTTCTTC
CASSLYGRSSYNEQFF